This T cell receptor (beta chain) was recovered during a study of blood T cell repertoires in COVID-19. In the authors' methods: Scientists estimated how many nucleated cells there were by amplifying reference gene primers. The assay was immunoSEQ multiplex PCR, and TCRdb's table has in-frame clones only and misses some. For V, J and clone size, that table is used; D and trimming come from the DNA. This sample carries roughly 380,000 clones, 70% to 90% of them seen once, and the ten largest clones take roughly 1.4%. Cohort assignment relied on participant-reported clinical history. Two negative PCRs, clearance, or symptom resolution were required of recovered Cohort 3 donors. There are 18 residues in the CDR3.

The chain uses TRBV12-2 and TRBJ2-3; TRBD2 is taken as the D call from the table, unchecked against the DNA. TRBV12-2 is noted as a pseudogene. Sequencing was performed on PBMCs or T cells enriched from blood (not recorded which). This clonotype originated in a young man who had recovered from COVID-19. CDR3 loop: CASRLAPGLAGGTDTQYF. The CDR3 DNA reads TGTGCAAGTCGCTTAGCTCCGGGACTAGCGGGGGGCACAGATACGCAGTATTTT.